The 27 T cell receptor beta chains presented below share a single source sample, sequenced in a study of T cell repertoires in cytomegalovirus infection. TCRdb analysed the reads with MiXCR anew, one entry per CDR3 protein. The table has around 450,000 distinct CDR3 sequences, about a third seen once; the top ten hold roughly an eighth. Material for sequencing was PBMCs. The receptors shown here come from a human donor in good health (CMV status not recorded). Some clones in this sample may be carry-over from other donors' samples.

The chain is built from TRBV29-1 and TRBJ1-1; TRBD1 matches at 11 bases. The germline V gene has CDR1 SQVTM and CDR2 ANQGSEA. V lost 3 bases to trimming and J lost 10 bases; unmatched junction nucleotides: 4. The CDR3 runs to 12 residues. Here the CDR3 DNA reads TGCAGCGTTGATGGGACAGGGGGTATAGCTTTCTTT. Translating it yields CSVDGTGGIAFF.

The J gene is TRBJ2-5, the V gene TRBV12-5; 8 nucleotides agree with TRBD2. V shed 7 bases and J 4 bases; nucleotides not matched to a gene: 5. Germline CDR1 is LGHNT and CDR2 is FRNRAP. The CDR3 extends over 13 amino acids. The CDR3, as DNA: TGTGCTAGTGCCCTCGCGGGGGGAGAGACCCAGTACTTC. Protein product: CASALAGGETQYF.

Regarding this clonotype: This may be a read error: a much more frequent sequence differs by one nucleotide. This chain joins TRBV7-3 and TRBJ1-5, with D perhaps TRBD1 (5 bases). The CDR3 extends over 13 amino acids. V gave up 1 base and J gave up 9 bases, with 10 bases separating them. Germline lookup yields CDR1 SGHTA and CDR2 FQGTGA. CDR3: CASSLRGVGPQHF. The CDR3 region has the DNA TGTGCCAGCAGCTTAAGGGGGGTTGGGCCCCAGCATTTT.

This chain connects TRBV20-1 to TRBJ2-1, with D possibly matching TRBD2 (6 bases). There are 12 residues in the CDR3. Germline assignment: CDR1 DFQATT and CDR2 SNEGSKA (reference sequence). Trimming left V 5 bases short and J 10 bases short, with 15 bases between. This chain's CDR3 is CSAGGLPWEQFF. CDR3 in DNA: TGCAGTGCTGGGGGACTGCCTTGGGAGCAGTTCTTC.

J is TRBJ1-4 and V is TRBV7-2; D ambiguous. The V end was cut by 4 bases, the J end by 4 bases, with 16 bases between. The CDR3 covers 16 residues. CDR1 SGHTA and CDR2 FQGNSA come from the germline V gene. The CDR3 DNA is TGTGCCAGCAGCTCCCGCCCGGGTACTTATAATGAAAAACTGTTTTTT. It encodes CASSSRPGTYNEKLFF. The whole variable domain, filled in from reference TRBV7-2 and TRBJ1-4, reads GAGVSQSPSNKVTEKGKDVELRCDPISGHTALYWYRQSLGQGLEFLIYFQGNSAPDKSGLPSDRFSAERTGGSVSTLTIQRTQQEDSAVYLCASSSRPGTYNEKLFFGSGTQLSVL.

This chain links TRBV24-1 with TRBJ2-5; 7 bases map to TRBD1. Germline assignment: CDR1 KGHDR and CDR2 SFDVKD. With V trimmed by 4 bases and J by 5 bases, 9 bases remained unmatched. The CDR3 runs 15 residues. The CDR3 protein is CATSDPDRFGETQYF. Here the CDR3 DNA reads TGTGCCACCAGTGACCCGGACAGGTTCGGGGAGACCCAGTACTTC.

The rearrangement joins TRBV19 to TRBJ2-1, with a weak D call TRBD1 (5 bases). The CDR3 totals 15 residues. Germline V gives CDR1 LNHDA, CDR2 SQIVND (reference sequence). V was pared by 9 bases and J by 0 bases, with 15 bases between. Written as DNA, the CDR3 is TGTGCCAGCCATGGAAGGGGCCACTCCTACAATGAGCAGTTCTTC. This translates into CASHGRGHSYNEQFF.

V and J are TRBV2 and TRBJ1-3; D might be TRBD1 (5 bases). Germline CDR1 SNHLY, CDR2 FYNNEI. The CDR3 loop spans 16 amino acids. The V end lost 0 bases, the J end lost 4 bases, and 13 bases lay between the germline ends. This CDR3 is CASSEALGAVGNTIYF. The DNA for the CDR3 is TGTGCCAGCAGTGAAGCCCTCGGGGCTGTGGGAAACACCATATATTTT.

The chain links TRBV2 to TRBJ2-1; D might be TRBD1 (5 bases). V lost 4 bases to trimming and J lost 8 bases, with 15 bases between them. The V gene's germline CDR1 is SNHLY and CDR2 FYNNEI. This CDR3 is built from 14 residues. The CDR3 region has the DNA TGTGCCAGCAGTGGTTCTTGGGGCTGGTATGAGCAGTTCTTC. Amino acid sequence: CASSGSWGWYEQFF.

As for this clonotype: This likely comes from a read error, as the CDR3 has no conserved phenylalanine or tryptophan at its end. The V and J genes are TRBV4-2 and TRBJ2-7; TRBD1 aligns across 8 bases. V gave up 1 base and J gave up 4 bases; unmatched junction bases: 9. The CDR3 length is 16 residues. Germline CDR1 reads LGHNA; CDR2 reads YNFKEQ. CDR3 DNA sequence: TGTGCCAGCAGCCAAGCGACAGGGGCTGGGATTTACGAGCAGTACTTA. This encodes CASSQATGAGIYEQYL.

The chain couples TRBV7-2 to TRBJ1-1, with a weak D call TRBD1 (6 bases). The V gene's germline CDR1 is SGHTA and CDR2 FQGNSA. V lost 5 bases to trimming and J lost 3 bases, with 10 bases between them. CDR3 length equals 13 residues. The CDR3 bases are TGTGCCAGCAGCACGGACAGCTACACTGAAGCTTTCTTT. It codes for CASSTDSYTEAFF. Full variable domain (rest looked up from reference TRBV7-2 and TRBJ1-1): GAGVSQSPSNKVTEKGKDVELRCDPISGHTALYWYRQSLGQGLEFLIYFQGNSAPDKSGLPSDRFSAERTGGSVSTLTIQRTQQEDSAVYLCASSTDSYTEAFFGQGTRLTVV.

The sample holds many counts of this clonotype. The chain combines TRBV7-2 with TRBJ2-2, with 11 nucleotides matching TRBD2. Germline V gene data show CDR1 as SGHTA and CDR2 as FQGNSA. The CDR3 contains 17 residues. The ends lost 1 base at V and 4 bases at J; junction bases unmatched: 5. CDR3 nucleotides: TGTGCCAGCAGCTTAGTGGGACTAGCGGACAGCACCGGGGAGCTGTTTTTT. Amino acids: CASSLVGLADSTGELFF.

The chain combines TRBV27 with TRBJ1-5, with D tentatively TRBD1 (6 bases). The CDR3 is 14 residues long. Per the germline V gene, CDR1 is MNHEY and CDR2 is SMNVEV (reference sequence). V was cut by 8 bases and J by 0 bases, with 11 bases left in between. The CDR3 loop reads CASGGQISNQPQHF. In DNA form, the CDR3 reads TGTGCCAGCGGAGGACAGATTAGCAATCAGCCCCAGCATTTT.

The chain employs TRBV29-1 and TRBJ2-1, with a weak D call TRBD1 (5 bases). CDR1 and CDR2 (germline): SQVTM, ANQGSEA. Trimming removed 3 bases from V and 7 bases from J, with 16 bases in between. This CDR3 has 14 residues. CDR3 bases: TGCAGCGTTGAGTGGTTCCAGGGTAAAAATGAGCAGTTCTTC. This translates into CSVEWFQGKNEQFF.

V and J are TRBV5-1 and TRBJ2-3, with D tentatively TRBD2 (5 bases). Germline V gene sequence: CDR1 SGHRS, CDR2 YFSETQ. The CDR3 is 14 residues long. Trimming shortened V by 3 bases and J by 4 bases, and 12 bases separated the two germline ends. CDR3 sequence reads: CASSSDGVSDTQYF. The CDR3 DNA follows: TGCGCCAGCAGCTCTGACGGGGTCTCAGATACGCAGTATTTT.

A word on this clonotype: This may arise from a read error, as a much more abundant clone is one base away. V usage is TRBV7-2 and J usage is TRBJ1-2; a possible D gene is TRBD1 (6 bases). V gave up 10 bases and J gave up 6 bases, with 15 bases separating them. This CDR3 region has 12 residues. The V gene's germline CDR1 is SGHTA and CDR2 FQGNSA. CDR3: CATARGGDGYTF. In nucleotides, the CDR3 is TGTGCCACCGCAAGGGGGGGGGATGGCTACACCTTC.

Turning to this clonotype: A much larger clone differs from this one at a single base, so this may be a read error. This chain links TRBV7-2 with TRBJ2-7; D gene ambiguous. This CDR3 has 14 residues. From germline, CDR1 is SGHTA and CDR2 FQGNSA. The germline V and J ends were trimmed by 1 base and 3 bases, with 10 bases remaining between them. The CDR3 coding sequence is TGTGCCAGCAGCTTAGGTTTACAGAACTACGAGCAGTACTTC. It codes for CASSLGLQNYEQYF.

The chain has TRBV6-6 and TRBJ1-5; D remains ambiguous. The CDR3 runs to 15 residues. The germline CDR1 and CDR2 sequences are MNHNY and SVGAGI (reference sequence). Deletions cut 2 bases from V and 3 bases from J, with 11 bases between. CDR3 bases: TGTGCCAGCAGTTACAATGAGGGTGTCAATCAGCCCCAGCATTTT. Its translation is CASSYNEGVNQPQHF.

This clonotype was counted between two and nine times. The chain recombines TRBV4-1 with TRBJ1-3; D not resolved. The germline V and J ends were trimmed by 3 bases and 9 bases, with 18 bases remaining between them. This CDR3 region has 15 residues. In germline, CDR1 is MGHRA, CDR2 YSYEKL. CDR3 nucleotide sequence: TGCGCCAGCAGCCAGACCGGCCTTCTCCCGGGCACCATATATTTT. Translation gives CASSQTGLLPGTIYF.

This chain uses TRBV6-1 with TRBJ1-6; D unclear. This CDR3 is built from 16 residues. From germline, CDR1 is MNHNS and CDR2 SASEGT. CDR3 loop: CVSSSEPPSYNSPLHF. The CDR3 DNA reads as TGTGTCTCCTCTTCAGAGCCACCCTCCTATAATTCACCCCTCCACTTT.

V is TRBV7-6 and J is TRBJ2-2, with 9 bases aligning to TRBD1. Trimming cost V 0 bases and J 10 bases; bases outside gene matches: 6. CDR1 and CDR2 (germline): SGHVS, FNYEAQ. The CDR3 sequence is 15 residues long. CDR3 in amino acids: CASSLAATGGEELFF. Written as DNA, the CDR3 is TGTGCCAGCAGCTTAGCGGCAACAGGGGGCGAGGAGCTGTTTTTT.

The chain has TRBV16 and TRBJ1-6, with a weak D call TRBD1 (5 bases). The germline V gene encodes CDR1 KGHSY and CDR2 FQNENV. Trimming cost V 0 bases and J 10 bases, with 10 bases left between them. The CDR3 has 14 residues. The DNA for the CDR3 is TGTGCCAGCAGCCAATCGGGGGTCGTATCACCCCTCCACTTT. Translating gives CASSQSGVVSPLHF.

The chain couples TRBV20-1 to TRBJ1-1; D gene ambiguous. Trimming took off 6 bases at V and 5 bases at J, with 19 bases between the two ends. This CDR3 is built from 14 residues. Germline CDR1 and CDR2: DFQATT and SNEGSKA (reference sequence). The CDR3 sequence: CSALDPLLRTEAFF. In DNA, the CDR3 is TGCAGTGCACTGGACCCACTCCTGAGGACTGAAGCTTTCTTT.

This clonotype was found once. The chain employs TRBV7-9 and TRBJ1-5, with D uncertain. Between the trimmed V and J ends, which lost 1 base and 9 bases, there was a span of 10 bases. The CDR3 covers 13 residues. Germline V gene data show CDR1 as SEHNR and CDR2 as FQNEAQ (reference sequence). CDR3 coding DNA: TGTGCCAGCAGCTTAGAGGCCTTACGGCCCCAGCATTTT. Its protein product is CASSLEALRPQHF.

In its sample, this clonotype was seen many times. The chain is built from TRBV7-2 and TRBJ2-5; tentatively, D is TRBD1 (6 bases). Germline V gene lookup returns CDR1 SGHTA and CDR2 FQGNSA. The CDR3 runs 16 residues. The germline V and J ends were trimmed by 1 base and 6 bases, with 18 bases remaining between them. The CDR3 DNA is TGTGCCAGCAGCTTAGGAGGTCGGCAGGGGAGTCAGACCCAGTACTTC. It translates to CASSLGGRQGSQTQYF.

This clonotype was counted only a few times. V gene TRBV28 combines with J gene TRBJ2-3, with TRBD2 matching over 8 bases. The CDR3 runs 19 residues. V shed 3 bases and J 0 bases; nucleotides not matched to a gene: 14. Germline V gene sequence: CDR1 MDHEN, CDR2 SYDVKM. The CDR3 loop reads CASSFPRQRLALSTDTQYF. CDR3 DNA sequence: TGTGCCAGCAGTTTCCCTCGACAGAGACTAGCGCTCAGCACAGATACGCAGTATTTT.

The V call is TRBV4-1, the J call TRBJ2-3; 8 bases fit TRBD2. Trimming removed 5 bases from V and 6 bases from J; junction bases left unmatched: 13. Germline-derived CDR1 and CDR2 are MGHRA and YSYEKL. This CDR3 region has 16 residues. The CDR3 reads CASSGRLARTTDTQYF. CDR3 DNA: TGCGCCAGCAGCGGACGACTAGCGAGGACTACGGATACGCAGTATTTT.